The 15 T cell receptor beta chains below all came from one sample that was sequenced in a study of cytomegalovirus exposure and HLA in healthy donors. Clones were read by immunoSEQ multiplex PCR, and TCRdb kept only the in-frame ones, dropping some. The sample lists 140,000 or so clones, approximately 90% occurring once. The sample was PBMCs. The receptors stem from a woman aged 25-40 years in good health and CMV-seropositive.

The gene calls are TRBV4-1 and TRBJ1-1; D gene unclear. CDR1 is MGHRA, CDR2 YSYEKL, per germline. Trimming cost V 1 base and J 1 base, with 10 bases left between them. The CDR3 is 15 residues long. The CDR3 nucleotides are TGCGCCAGCAGCCAAGTCTCACCAGAGAACACTGAAGCTTTCTTT. Protein product: CASSQVSPENTEAFF.

The chain has TRBV6-5 and TRBJ2-5; D may be TRBD1 (6 bases). This CDR3 spans 15 amino acids. V gave up 7 bases and J gave up 2 bases, with 17 bases separating them. The V gene's germline CDR1 is MNHEY and CDR2 SVGAGI. The CDR3 DNA reads TGTGCCAGCAAGGGATCCCTGGGGGCTCAAGAGACCCAGTACTTC. Protein: CASKGSLGAQETQYF.

The rearrangement links TRBV28 to TRBJ2-3, with D uncertain. This CDR3 region has 12 residues. The germline V and J ends were trimmed by 6 bases and 3 bases, with 7 bases remaining between them. In germline, CDR1 is MDHEN, CDR2 SYDVKM. Written as DNA, the CDR3 is TGTGCCAGCAGAGCCCCGACAGATACGCAGTATTTT. This translates into CASRAPTDTQYF. Full variable domain (outside the CDR3, taken from reference TRBV28 and TRBJ2-3): DVKVTQSSRYLVKRTGEKVFLECVQDMDHENMFWYRQDPGLGLRLIYFSYDVKMKEKGDIPEGYSVSREKKERFSLILESASTNQTSMYLCASRAPTDTQYFGPGTRLTVL.

The J gene is TRBJ2-7, the V gene TRBV10-1; the D gene is possibly TRBD1 (6 bases). CDR1 and CDR2 (germline): WNHNN, SYGVQD (reference sequence). Trimming stripped 2 bases from V and 2 bases from J, with 10 bases between. CDR3 size: 14 residues. CDR3 region: CASSERTETYEQYF. The CDR3 nucleotides read TGCGCCAGCAGTGAGCGGACAGAAACCTACGAGCAGTACTTC.

This rearrangement joins TRBV4-1 to TRBJ1-1; weak D call: TRBD1 (6 bases). This CDR3 is built from 14 residues. Trimming took 0 bases from V and 8 from J, leaving 13 bases between them. Per germline, CDR1 MGHRA and CDR2 YSYEKL. CDR3 in amino acids: CASSQDIVGTEAFF. The CDR3 coding sequence is TGCGCCAGCAGCCAAGATATTGTAGGGACAGAAGCTTTCTTT.

V and J are TRBV18 and TRBJ2-1; 7 positions match TRBD1. In germline, CDR1 is KGHSH, CDR2 LQKENI. J was trimmed by 4 bases and V by 4 bases; bases with no gene match: 7. The CDR3 length is 15 residues. The CDR3 region has the DNA TGTGCCAGCTCACGCACCGGGACAGAATACAATGAGCAGTTCTTC. This gives the protein CASSRTGTEYNEQFF.

This sequence joins TRBV4-1 and TRBJ2-7; D remains ambiguous. Germline CDR1 and CDR2: MGHRA and YSYEKL. V dropped 4 bases and J dropped 0 bases, with 16 bases sitting between them. The CDR3 runs to 16 residues. Here the CDR3 reads CASSLLPGPGSYEQYF. Written as DNA, the CDR3 is TGCGCCAGCAGCCTCCTCCCTGGTCCGGGCTCCTACGAGCAGTACTTC.

The chain employs TRBV19 and TRBJ1-2, with D unresolved. The V gene lost 6 bases and the J gene lost 4 bases, with 21 bases spanning the gap. This CDR3 has 16 amino acids. Germline V gives CDR1 LNHDA, CDR2 SQIVND (reference sequence). This chain's CDR3 is CASRDPLREEGYGYTF. CDR3 DNA sequence: TGTGCCAGTAGAGATCCTCTGCGGGAAGAGGGCTATGGCTACACCTTC.

The rearrangement joins TRBV7-7 to TRBJ2-5; tentative D call: TRBD2 (6 bases). V lost 1 base and J lost 1, with 13 bases in between. This CDR3 is built from 16 residues. The germline gives CDR1 SSHAT, CDR2 FNYEAQ (reference sequence). The chain's CDR3 is CASSLGGSGPQETQYF. The CDR3 DNA is TGTGCCAGCAGCTTAGGAGGTAGCGGACCCCAAGAGACCCAGTACTTC.

This clone was seen a handful of times. The chain recombines TRBV6-1 with TRBJ1-6; maybe TRBD1 (5 bases). The germline V and J ends were trimmed by 6 bases and 2 bases, with 8 bases remaining between them. The CDR3 is 14 amino acids. Germline lookup yields CDR1 MNHNS and CDR2 SASEGT. The CDR3 DNA reads TGTGCCAGCAGCGCGGGACCCTATAATTCACCCCTCCACTTT. This translates into CASSAGPYNSPLHF.

The CDR3 is CATSRDWGASGDEKLFF. CDR3 DNA: TGTGCCACCAGCAGAGACTGGGGAGCCTCAGGGGATGAAAAACTGTTTTTT. The J gene is TRBJ1-4, the V gene TRBV15; weak D call: TRBD1 (6 bases). Trimming stripped 0 bases from V and 6 bases from J, with 17 bases between. This CDR3 has 17 amino acids. Germline values: CDR1 LNHNV, CDR2 YYDKDF (reference sequence). The whole variable domain, filled in from reference TRBV15 and TRBJ1-4, reads DAMVIQNPRYQVTQFGKPVTLSCSQTLNHNVMYWYQQKSSQAPKLLFHYYDKDFNNEADTPDNFQSRRPNTSFCFLDIRSPGLGDTAMYLCATSRDWGASGDEKLFFGSGTQLSVL.

The rearrangement joins TRBV7-9 to TRBJ2-1; 11 bases are a match to TRBD2. Trimming removed 5 bases from V and 5 bases from J; junction bases left unmatched: 5. This CDR3 is built from 15 residues. From germline, CDR1 is SEHNR and CDR2 FQNEAQ (reference sequence). CDR3 sequence reads: CASSRMGLADNEQFF. The CDR3 DNA reads TGTGCCAGCAGCCGAATGGGACTAGCGGACAATGAGCAGTTCTTC.

In this sample, this clone turned up a few times. This chain joins TRBV25-1 and TRBJ2-5, with 10 bases lining up with TRBD1. The CDR3 contains 17 residues. Trimming cost V 5 bases and J 3 bases; bases outside gene matches: 12. Looked up from germline, CDR1 is MGHDK and CDR2 is SYGVNS. DNA of the CDR3: TGTGCCAGCAGTAAGGGACAGGGGACGCTATTAAAAGAGACCCAGTACTTC. Its protein product is CASSKGQGTLLKETQYF.

This clone was picked up a small number of times. J is TRBJ1-2 and V is TRBV6-1; tentative D call: TRBD1 (5 bases). Between the trimmed V and J ends, which lost 9 bases and 0 bases, there was a span of 11 bases. Germline CDR1 is MNHNS and CDR2 is SASEGT. The CDR3 loop spans 13 amino acids. Here the CDR3 DNA reads TGTGCCAGTGGGGGGACTACTAACTATGGCTACACCTTC. It specifies CASGGTTNYGYTF.

The rearrangement uses TRBV28 and TRBJ1-6; TRBD1 agrees at 8 bases. The CDR3 length is 14 residues. Germline V gives CDR1 MDHEN, CDR2 SYDVKM. Unmatched junction bases numbered 4, after V lost 7 bases and J lost 5 bases. The CDR3 sequence is CASTLTGDNSPLHF. In DNA form, the CDR3 reads TGTGCCAGCACCTTGACAGGGGATAATTCACCCCTCCACTTT.